This section outlines one T cell receptor (beta chain) sequence together with its context. Its antigen is unknown. This entry comes from a study of shared clonotypes between healthy human individuals. Points from the study as a whole: Even with large depth, rarefaction showed that sorted-subset sequencing was incomplete. Memory subsets generally showed lower estimated richness than naive subsets. Depth of sequencing was expected to influence donor clonotype sharing.

For sorted subsets, 150 to 200 ng DNA per replicate equaled around 28,000 T cell genomes. Profiled with immunoSEQ multiplex PCR; TCRdb holds only in-frame clones, not every one. The data show hundreds of thousands of clones, with roughly 70% seen just once and less than 2% held by the top ten. The TCR sequence derives from a woman under 40 in good health. The material sequenced was memory CD4+ T cells sorted from blood. The subset denotes: CD45RA-negative fraction.

The CDR3 is CASTPGFAAGAVDTQYF. DNA of the CDR3: TGTGCCAGCACCCCCGGGTTTGCAGCGGGAGCTGTAGATACGCAGTATTTT. The gene calls are TRBV28 and TRBJ2-3; 8 nucleotides agree with TRBD2. The germline V gene encodes CDR1 MDHEN and CDR2 SYDVKM. CDR3 length: 17 amino acids. The J segment lost 5 bases and the V segment lost 7 bases, leaving 17 bases of the junction unmatched.